These T cell receptor beta chains were read from a single sample in a study of shared clonotypes between healthy human individuals. Only in-frame clones appear in the TCRdb table, and some are missing; sequencing was by immunoSEQ multiplex PCR. The table has about 1.4 million clones, around 97% seen once. The material sequenced was naive CD4+ T cells sorted from blood. The source is a man aged 30 to 39 in good health. CDR3s include the opening cysteine and the closing phenylalanine or tryptophan. Each record gives: V gene, clone size, D gene, J gene, CDR3 length, CDR3 DNA, CDR3 protein. D genes are given only for firm matches. For some rows the clone size is stated as once, few or many, or as a class when expanded; others skip it.

TRBV5-1	.	.	TRBJ1-1	16	TGCGCCAGCAGCTTGGCCCCTGCAGGGGACGACACTGAAGCTTTCTTT	CASSLAPAGDDTEAFF
TRBV5-1	.	TRBD2	TRBJ2-2	16	TGCGCCAGCAGCTTGGGAGCGGGAACGAACACCGGGGAGCTGTTTTTT	CASSLGAGTNTGELFF
TRBV6-5	.	.	TRBJ2-7	12	TGTGCCTCGGCCAGAAACTCCTACGAGCAGTACTTC	CASARNSYEQYF
TRBV7-2	.	.	TRBJ1-2	15	TGTGCCAGCAGCTACCACGGGACGGCGATCTTGAGCTACACCTTC	CASSYHGTAILSYTF
TRBV5-1	.	TRBD1	TRBJ2-7	15	TGCGCCAGCAGCTCAACGACAGGGGGCGGGTACGAGCAGTACTTC	CASSSTTGGGYEQYF
TRBV19	once	.	TRBJ2-7	14	TGTGCCAGTAGCCGGACCGCTGACTCCTACGAGCAGTACTTC	CASSRTADSYEQYF
TRBV6-1	.	.	TRBJ1-3	14	TGTGCCAGCAGTGAGCTACAGGGTGGAAACACCATATATTTT	CASSELQGGNTIYF
TRBV6-4	.	.	TRBJ1-1	14	TGTGCCAGCAGGCGCCAGGGGATGAACACTGAAGCTTTCTTT	CASRRQGMNTEAFF
TRBV19	.	.	TRBJ2-2	14	TGTGCCAGTAGCCCGGGCAGGGGAACCGGGGAGCTGTTTTTT	CASSPGRGTGELFF
TRBV7-2	.	.	TRBJ1-2	13	TGTGCCAGCAGCCTTACCACCGGGTATGGCTACACCTTC	CASSLTTGYGYTF
TRBV19	.	.	TRBJ1-5	14	TGTGCCAGTAGTAATGGACCGAACAATCAGCCCCAGCATTTT	CASSNGPNNQPQHF
TRBV5-4	.	.	TRBJ2-5	14	TGTGCCAGCAGCACGGCCCCGGGCCGGGAGACCCAGTACTTC	CASSTAPGRETQYF
TRBV14	.	.	TRBJ2-3	14	TGTGCCAGCAGCCAAGTTCTCCGTCCAGATACGCAGTATTTT	CASSQVLRPDTQYF
TRBV4-2	.	TRBD2	TRBJ2-1	17	TGTGCCAGCAGCCAAGTATCTAGCGGGGCCTCCTACAATGAGCAGTTCTTC	CASSQVSSGASYNEQFF
TRBV7-2	.	TRBD2	TRBJ2-7	19	TGTGCCAGCAGCTTATTCGGGGGGACTAGCGGGAGGGTAGTTTACGAGCAGTACTTC	CASSLFGGTSGRVVYEQYF
TRBV2	.	.	TRBJ1-2	13	TGTGCCAGCAAGATCTCGGGGGCTCGAGATGGCACCTTC	CASKISGARDGTF
TRBV6-5	.	TRBD1	TRBJ2-3	16	TGTGCCAGCAGTTACCGCCTCACAGGGGGGAGTGATACGCAGTATTTT	CASSYRLTGGSDTQYF
TRBV7-9	.	.	TRBJ1-3	15	TGTGCCAGCAGCCCGACCGGGCAAGCTGGAAACACCATATATTTT	CASSPTGQAGNTIYF
TRBV6-6	.	.	TRBJ2-3	12	TGTGCCAGCGCGGTCTCAGGGCTGAGGCAGTATTTT	CASAVSGLRQYF
TRBV18	.	TRBD1	TRBJ1-3	22	TGTGCCAGCTCGCTCAAAACCGGGACAGGGTACCGCGCATCCCTCTCTGGAAACACCATATATTTT	CASSLKTGTGYRASLSGNTIYF
TRBV7-6	.	.	TRBJ2-1	18	TGTGCCAGCAGCCTTAAGGGGACGGCACGTCGTCTCGACAATGAGCAGTTCTTC	CASSLKGTARRLDNEQFF
TRBV27	.	.	TRBJ2-3	13	TGTGCCAGCAGTTTAATTCGTACAGATACGCAGTATTTT	CASSLIRTDTQYF